This T cell receptor beta chain derives from a study of blood T cell repertoires in COVID-19. Study-level information: Whether acute or convalescent, the COVID-19 samples came from the United States, Italy and Spain. PBMCs, B-cell-depleted T cells, or T cells provided the cDNA or gDNA that made up the material.

Methods used by the authors: Estimation of nucleated cell counts was performed using reference gene primer amplification. Data came from immunoSEQ multiplex PCR; TCRdb stores just in-frame clones and leaves some out. V and J calls and clone size are those listed in that table; D and trimming were worked out from the DNA. The sample has about 240,000 clones; 75% to 90% are singletons. V was clipped by 5 bases and J by 6 bases, with 16 bases between them. The CDR3 is 16 amino acids. Germline V gene sequence: CDR1 KGHDR, CDR2 SFDVKD. This clonotype was sampled from a woman aged 55 to 70 with active or convalescent COVID-19. The sample taken for sequencing was peripheral blood. The V gene is TRBV24-1, the J gene TRBJ2-6; D uncertain. The CDR3 loop is CATSVPGQAKANVLTF. As DNA, the CDR3 is TGTGCCACCAGTGTCCCTGGGCAGGCTAAGGCCAACGTCCTGACTTTC.